The clone carrying this T cell receptor beta chain has a single count. Its specificity is unknown. V lost 4 bases and J 0 bases, leaving 10 bases between the germline ends. This CDR3 has 14 residues. Germline V gene sequence: CDR1 MNHEY, CDR2 SMNVEV (reference sequence). This specimen comes from a study of T cell responses to AZD1222 COVID-19 vaccine. Study outcomes and limitations: There were repertoire samples only from the period after the peak T cell response. Donors were largely white British and mainly female; clonal diversity was possibly underestimated. Reports say nearly half of spike-specific TCRs go after unmutated variant regions.

Clones were sequenced by immunoSEQ multiplex PCR, and TCRdb holds only the in-frame ones, with some missing. The table has 110,000 to 150,000 clones, under 95% seen once. J is TRBJ2-7 and V is TRBV27; D perhaps matches TRBD2 (6 bases). The receptor's source is an adult in good health. The starting material was peripheral blood, obtained on day 0 of AZD1222 vaccination. The CDR3 region has the DNA TGTGCCAGCAGTTCCCTCGGGGGCTCCTACGAGCAGTACTTC. Protein: CASSSLGGSYEQYF.